The clone carrying this T cell receptor (beta chain) was picked up a small number of times. The CDR3 sequence is 15 residues long. Germline V gene sequence: CDR1 SGHTA, CDR2 FQGNSA. V shed 3 bases and J 6 bases; nucleotides not matched to a gene: 6. This sample stems from a study of control samples from healthy donors and cancer patients. Measured with immunoSEQ multiplex PCR; TCRdb has only the in-frame clones, and not every one. This sample yields some 250,000 clones, of which over 75% are seen a single time; approximately 12% belongs to the top ten. The chain couples TRBV7-2 to TRBJ1-5, with 9 bases lining up with TRBD1. Specimen: PBMCs. The receptor comes from an older woman with lung cancer. Written as DNA, the CDR3 is TGTGCCAGCAGCTTTCAAACAGGGGGCTCTCAGCCCCAGCATTTT. Encoded protein: CASSFQTGGSQPQHF.